This T cell receptor (beta chain) was captured in a study of response to subunit inactivated influenza vaccine. TCRdb called the RT-PCR reads again in MiXCR, with one record for every CDR3 protein. The data hold 550,000 to 800,000 distinct CDR3 sequences, with 15% to 18% observed a single time. The sequence was obtained from a man aged 45-65 years who received an inactivated influenza vaccine. The sample was PBMCs from blood, taken 12 days after vaccination.

Here the CDR3 DNA reads TGTGCCAGCAGCTCCGGGCTCGAAGCTTTCTTT. Translating it yields CASSSGLEAFF. This chain links TRBV12-3 or TRBV12-4 with TRBJ1-1; no firm D call. The CDR3 extends over 11 amino acids. Trimming took off 6 bases at V and 8 bases at J, with 10 bases between the two ends.